The next 18 T cell receptor beta chains were all read from a single sample in a study of technical replicates of blood from a few donors. Data came from immunoSEQ multiplex PCR; TCRdb stores just in-frame clones and leaves some out. The sample shows about 56,000 clones, around 93% of them seen only once. Sequencing input: PBMCs. These receptor sequences come from a human donor in good health. Some clones in this sample may be carry-over from other donors' samples.

The chain's CDR3 is CASSASGVGAADTQYF. The CDR3 DNA reads TGTGCCAGCAGCGCGTCGGGGGTAGGGGCCGCAGATACGCAGTATTTT. This chain joins TRBV9 and TRBJ2-3, with TRBD2 as a possible D gene (6 bases). Germline V lookup: CDR1 SGDLS, CDR2 YYNGEE. CDR3 size: 16 residues. Trimming took off 3 bases at V and 4 bases at J, with 18 bases between the two ends.

V gene TRBV15 combines with J gene TRBJ1-4; D uncertain. The CDR3 is 14 amino acids. In germline, CDR1 is LNHNV, CDR2 YYDKDF (reference sequence). Trimming left V 0 bases short and J 5 bases short, with 7 bases between. The CDR3 DNA reads as TGTGCCACCAGCAGAGATCAGGAAAATGAAAAACTGTTTTTT. It encodes CATSRDQENEKLFF.

This chain uses TRBV4-3 with TRBJ2-5, with 8 bases lining up with TRBD2. V was clipped by 1 base and J by 7 bases; unmatched bases: 8. The germline V gene has CDR1 LGHNA and CDR2 YSLEER. The CDR3 totals 15 residues. This chain's CDR3 is CASSQVSGTGATQYF. CDR3 coding DNA: TGCGCCAGCAGCCAAGTTAGCGGGACCGGCGCGACCCAGTACTTC.

The gene calls are TRBV29-1 and TRBJ1-2; 8 positions agree with TRBD1. The germline gives CDR1 SQVTM, CDR2 ANQGSEA. The CDR3 length is 10 residues. The V segment lost 5 bases and the J segment 8 bases; nucleotides outside the gene matches: 1. CDR3 bases: TGCAGCGTTTGGACAGGGGGCTACACCTTC. It is translated as CSVWTGGYTF.

V and J are TRBV10-1 and TRBJ2-1, with TRBD2 identical over 10 bases. Germline CDR1 WNHNN, CDR2 SYGVQD (reference sequence). This CDR3 region has 21 residues. Trimming at V came to 6 bases and at J to 0 bases, leaving 20 bases not matched to a gene. CDR3 DNA: TGCGCCAGCAGCCGGGGGGTGGGACTAGCGCCAATAAACCGCTCCTACAATGAGCAGTTCTTC. Translating gives CASSRGVGLAPINRSYNEQFF.

The chain recombines TRBV11-1 with TRBJ2-7, with TRBD2 matching 8 bases. Trimming removed 5 bases from V and 6 bases from J; junction bases left unmatched: 6. This CDR3 contains 13 residues. Germline CDR1 is SGHAT and CDR2 is FQDESV (reference sequence). DNA of the CDR3: TGTGCCAGCAGCCAAAGGCGGGGGGTCGAGCAGTACTTC. Translation gives CASSQRRGVEQYF.

This sequence joins TRBV6-6 and TRBJ2-3; D gene unclear. Trimming took 8 bases from V and 2 from J, leaving 5 bases between them. The CDR3 extends over 11 amino acids. Germline CDR1 and CDR2: MNHNY and SVGAGI (reference sequence). CDR3 nucleotides: TGTGCCAGCTCCGTCACAGATACGCAGTATTTT. Translated, it gives CASSVTDTQYF.

The V call is TRBV27, the J call TRBJ2-7; D perhaps matches TRBD1 (6 bases). The CDR3 consists of 11 residues. The germline V gene has CDR1 MNHEY and CDR2 SMNVEV (reference sequence). The CDR3 loop reads CAGPGVGEQYF. Here the CDR3 DNA reads TGTGCAGGCCCAGGGGTGGGAGAGCAGTACTTC.

The count of this clone is one. The chain is built from TRBV7-9 and TRBJ2-7, with 7 bases matching TRBD2. The V and J ends lost 3 bases and 5 bases, in that order; junction bases with no gene match: 16. The CDR3 has 17 amino acids. Germline V gene data show CDR1 as SEHNR and CDR2 as FQNEAQ (reference sequence). The CDR3 DNA reads TGTGCCAGCAGCTTCCATTATTTCGGGCCCGGGGGGAACGAGCAGTACTTC. It translates to CASSFHYFGPGGNEQYF.

The rearrangement joins TRBV7-8 to TRBJ2-3; D is ambiguous. CDR3 length: 15 residues. Germline assignment: CDR1 SGHVS and CDR2 FQNEAQ. V was trimmed by 0 bases and J by 0 bases, leaving 7 bases between them. CDR3 nucleotides: TGTGCCAGCAGCTTAGCGCCCACTAGCACAGATACGCAGTATTTT. Translation: CASSLAPTSTDTQYF.

This clone showed up just a few times. The genes are TRBV30 and TRBJ2-1; tentative D call: TRBD2 (5 bases). The V and J ends lost 4 bases and 0 bases respectively, with 16 bases between them. CDR3 size: 16 residues. CDR1 is GTSNPN and CDR2 is SVGIG in the germline V gene (reference sequence). CDR3 amino acids: CAWTRKDSVSYNEQFF. As DNA, the CDR3 is TGTGCCTGGACCAGGAAGGACTCGGTCTCCTACAATGAGCAGTTCTTC.

The chain couples TRBV29-1 to TRBJ2-1; 7 bases match TRBD2. Per germline, CDR1 SQVTM and CDR2 ANQGSEA. With V trimmed by 7 bases and J by 1 base, 13 bases remained unmatched. The CDR3 runs to 16 residues. CDR3 residues: CSAGELAKFSYNEQFF. CDR3 DNA sequence: TGCAGCGCTGGGGAACTAGCGAAATTTTCCTACAATGAGCAGTTCTTC.

J is TRBJ2-5 and V is TRBV9, with 10 bases aligning to TRBD2. V lost 3 bases and J lost 5; bases outside the gene matches: 10. The CDR3 is 16 amino acids. Germline V CDR1 and CDR2: SGDLS, YYNGEE. For the CDR3, the DNA is TGTGCCAGCAGCGCCCGGGGGACTAGCGCCCCCGAGACCCAGTACTTC. It encodes CASSARGTSAPETQYF.

This clone showed up just once. V usage is TRBV4-1 and J usage is TRBJ2-1; D remains unclear. Trimming shortened V by 6 bases and J by 4 bases, and 13 bases separated the two germline ends. This CDR3 has 14 residues. Germline lookup yields CDR1 MGHRA and CDR2 YSYEKL. CDR3 in DNA: TGCGCCAGCAGGGGTGGTGGAGATTACAATGAGCAGTTCTTC. This gives the protein CASRGGGDYNEQFF.

V gene TRBV4-1 combines with J gene TRBJ2-7, with a weak D call TRBD2 (5 bases). From germline, CDR1 is MGHRA and CDR2 YSYEKL. The CDR3 loop spans 15 amino acids. V lost 1 base and J 4 bases, leaving 14 bases between the germline ends. CDR3 in DNA: TGCGCCAGCAGCCAAGCCCCGGACTTGGAATACGAGCAGTACTTC. It yields the protein CASSQAPDLEYEQYF.

This rearrangement joins TRBV19 to TRBJ1-2, with D perhaps TRBD1 (5 bases). Germline loops: CDR1 LNHDA, CDR2 SQIVND (reference sequence). V was shortened by 8 bases and J by 4 bases, with 26 bases between the two germline ends. CDR3 length: 17 amino acids. The chain's CDR3 is CASAQRGVGPLIYGYTF. Here the CDR3 DNA reads TGTGCCAGTGCCCAGCGGGGCGTCGGACCCTTAATCTATGGCTACACCTTC.

The chain has TRBV6-5 and TRBJ1-3; no definite D call. There are 16 residues in the CDR3. Trimming cost V 0 bases and J 0 bases, with 9 bases left between them. CDR1 and CDR2 (germline): MNHEY, SVGAGI. CDR3 DNA sequence: TGTGCCAGCAGTTACTCAGGACTCCTCTCTGGAAACACCATATATTTT. It codes for CASSYSGLLSGNTIYF.

The chain carries TRBV6-4 and TRBJ2-1; TRBD1 matches at 7 bases. Germline-derived CDR1 and CDR2 are MRHNA and SNTAGT. The ends lost 5 bases at V and 10 bases at J; junction bases unmatched: 8. The CDR3 spans 13 residues. CDR3 sequence: CASSLQGLEEQFF. CDR3 sequence (DNA): TGTGCCAGCAGTCTACAGGGGCTGGAGGAGCAGTTCTTC.